Described below is a single T cell receptor beta chain sequence and its context. This sample is part of a study of blood T cell repertoires in COVID-19. The overall study: PBMCs, B-cell-depleted T cells, or T cells provided the cDNA or gDNA that made up the material.

The CDR3 consists of 18 residues. Germline lookup yields CDR1 LGHDT and CDR2 YNNKEL (reference sequence). Trimming at V came to 2 bases and at J to 5 bases, leaving 17 bases not matched to a gene. Original handling: Cell counts per sample came from amplifying reference gene primers. Repertoires were generated with immunoSEQ multiplex PCR, while TCRdb's copy carries only in-frame clones and drops some. V and J calls and clone size are those listed in that table; D and trimming were worked out from the DNA. The sample contains about 260,000 clones, 75% to 90% of which appear only once. V is TRBV3-1 (or the pseudogene TRBV3-2) and J is TRBJ1-1; 7 nucleotides match TRBD1. The TCR comes from a woman aged 40 to 49 who had recovered from COVID-19. The sequencing sample was made of peripheral blood. CDR3 loop: CASSQRGQTNALRTEAFF. DNA for the CDR3: TGTGCCAGCAGCCAACGGGGACAGACCAATGCTTTAAGGACTGAAGCTTTCTTT.